This T cell receptor (beta chain) was retrieved from a study of cytomegalovirus exposure and HLA in healthy donors. Germline CDR1 is MDHEN and CDR2 is SYDVKM. V gave up 3 bases and J gave up 5 bases, with 7 bases separating them. This CDR3 comprises 13 residues. A multiplex PCR was run with 60 Vbeta primers and 13 Jbeta primers. Using immunoSEQ multiplex PCR, the repertoire was profiled, and TCRdb retains in-frame clones only, with some absent. The table has about 120,000 clones, 17% seen once; the top ten hold about 3%. A few counts support this clone. Its matching antigen is unknown. General study points: The classifier was said to identify cytomegalovirus status with high specificity and sensitivity.

The sample taken for sequencing was PBMCs. The sequence derives from a female donor in good health and CMV-seropositive. The chain carries TRBV28 and TRBJ2-2; D is possibly TRBD1 (5 bases). DNA for the CDR3: TGTGCCAGCAGTTTGACAGAGACCGGGGAGCTGTTTTTT. Amino acid sequence: CASSLTETGELFF.